This T cell receptor (beta chain) was obtained from a study of cytomegalovirus exposure and HLA in healthy donors. The germline V gene has CDR1 MDHEN and CDR2 SYDVKM. The CDR3 contains 15 residues. Researchers ran the PCR with 60 Vbeta and 13 Jbeta primers. Clones were sequenced by immunoSEQ multiplex PCR, and TCRdb holds only the in-frame ones, with some missing. The sample has roughly 190,000 clones, roughly 73% seen once; the top ten hold over 2%. A word on this clone: One junction end disagrees with the germline gene, perhaps due to a read error.

The J gene is TRBJ1-2, the V gene TRBV28; TRBD1 agrees at 7 bases. This TCR was recovered from a woman in her 30s in good health and CMV-seropositive. Sequencing input: PBMCs. The CDR3 loop is CARSLAGTVVYGYTF. CDR3 nucleotide sequence: TGTGCCCGCAGTTTAGCCGGGACAGTTGTCTATGGCTACACCTTC.